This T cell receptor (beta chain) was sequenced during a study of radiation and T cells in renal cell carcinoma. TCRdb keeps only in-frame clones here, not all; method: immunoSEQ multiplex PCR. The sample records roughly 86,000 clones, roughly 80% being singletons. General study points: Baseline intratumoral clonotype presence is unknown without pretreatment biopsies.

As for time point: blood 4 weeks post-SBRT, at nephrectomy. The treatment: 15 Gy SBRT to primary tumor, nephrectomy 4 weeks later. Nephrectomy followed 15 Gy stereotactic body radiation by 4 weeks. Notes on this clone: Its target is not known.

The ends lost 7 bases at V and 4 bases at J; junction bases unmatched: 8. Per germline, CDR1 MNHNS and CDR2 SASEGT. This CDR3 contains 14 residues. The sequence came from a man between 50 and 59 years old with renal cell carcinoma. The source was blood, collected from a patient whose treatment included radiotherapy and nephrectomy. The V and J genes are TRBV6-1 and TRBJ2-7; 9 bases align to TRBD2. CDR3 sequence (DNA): TGTGCCAGCAAGGCTAGCGGGATTGATTACGAGCAGTACTTC. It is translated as CASKASGIDYEQYF.